The source of this T cell receptor beta chain is a study of CD8 T cells in ankylosing spondylitis. The sample holds many counts of this clonotype. The antigen remains undetermined. Study-wide points: There were earlier reports of some motif variants in reactive arthritis synovial fluid and blood.

Trimming at V came to 6 bases and at J to 4 bases, leaving 8 bases not matched to a gene. The CDR3 loop spans 14 amino acids. The V gene's germline CDR1 is ENHRY and CDR2 SYGVKD. Via MiXCR, TCRdb re-called the 5' RACE reads, giving one row per CDR3 protein. The sample holds under 300,000 distinct CDR3 sequences, roughly 8.6% seen once. Sequences were obtained from blood, either unsorted or a sorted T cell fraction (not recorded which). The V gene is TRBV10-3, the J gene TRBJ2-7; 8 nucleotides agree with TRBD1. This clonotype was sampled from a male donor with ankylosing spondylitis or in good health (not recorded which). This CDR3 reads CAIRAGTGKYEQYF. The CDR3 bases are TGTGCCATCAGGGCCGGGACAGGAAAATACGAGCAGTACTTC.